This section outlines one TCR beta chain sequence together with its context. Antigen: not known. This record belongs to a study of shared clonotypes between healthy human individuals. Study outcomes and limitations: Sequencing depth was predicted to influence how clonotypes are shared among donors.

The genomic DNA of each subset was split evenly across several immunoSEQ plates. Profiled with immunoSEQ multiplex PCR; TCRdb holds only in-frame clones, not every one. This table holds about 490,000 clones, roughly four fifths found once. Trimming stripped 5 bases from V and 0 bases from J, with 16 bases between. The CDR3 has 16 residues. Looked up from germline, CDR1 is LNHDA and CDR2 is SQIVND (reference sequence). This chain uses TRBV19 with TRBJ1-1; no definite D call. This sequence originates from a woman in her thirties or forties in good health. Some clones in this sample may be carry-over from other donors' samples. Sequences were obtained from PBMCs. The CDR3 nucleotides read TGTGCCAGTAGTGGAGGGCAGTCCCGAATGAACACTGAAGCTTTCTTT. Protein product: CASSGGQSRMNTEAFF.